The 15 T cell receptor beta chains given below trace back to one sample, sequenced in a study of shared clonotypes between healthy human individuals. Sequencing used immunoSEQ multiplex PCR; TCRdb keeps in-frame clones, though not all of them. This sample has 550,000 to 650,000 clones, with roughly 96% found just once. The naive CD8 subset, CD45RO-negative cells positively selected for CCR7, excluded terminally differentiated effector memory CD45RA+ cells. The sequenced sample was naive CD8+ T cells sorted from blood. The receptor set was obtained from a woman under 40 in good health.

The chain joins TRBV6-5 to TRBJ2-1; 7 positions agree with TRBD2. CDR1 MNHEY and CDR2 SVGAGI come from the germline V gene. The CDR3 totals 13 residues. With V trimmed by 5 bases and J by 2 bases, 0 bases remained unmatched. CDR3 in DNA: TGTGCCAGCAGTCTAGCGGCCTACAATGAGCAGTTCTTC. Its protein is CASSLAAYNEQFF.

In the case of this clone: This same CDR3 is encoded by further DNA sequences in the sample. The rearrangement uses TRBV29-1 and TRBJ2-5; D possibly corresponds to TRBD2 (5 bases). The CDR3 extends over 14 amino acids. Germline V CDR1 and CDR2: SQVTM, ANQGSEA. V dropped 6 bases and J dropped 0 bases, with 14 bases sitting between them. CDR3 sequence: CSVTARGYQETQYF. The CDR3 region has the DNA TGCAGCGTGACGGCCCGAGGGTACCAAGAGACCCAGTACTTC. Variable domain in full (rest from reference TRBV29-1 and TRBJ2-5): SAVISQKPSRDICQRGTSLTIQCQVDSQVTMMFWYRQQPGQSLTLIATANQGSEATYESGFVIDKFPISRPNLTFSTLTVSNMSPEDSSIYLCSVTARGYQETQYFGPGTRLLVL.

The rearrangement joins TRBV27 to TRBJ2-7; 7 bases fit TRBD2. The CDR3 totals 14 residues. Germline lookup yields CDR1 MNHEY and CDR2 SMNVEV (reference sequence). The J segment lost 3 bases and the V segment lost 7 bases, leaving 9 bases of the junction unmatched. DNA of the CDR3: TGTGCCAGCACCCTCGGGACGGGGGGCTACGAGCAGTACTTC. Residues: CASTLGTGGYEQYF.

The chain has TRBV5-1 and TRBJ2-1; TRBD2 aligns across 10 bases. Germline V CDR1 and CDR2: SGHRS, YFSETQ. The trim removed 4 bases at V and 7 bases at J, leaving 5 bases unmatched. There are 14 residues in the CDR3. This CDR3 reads CASSSTSGTNEQFF. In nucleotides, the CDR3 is TGCGCCAGCAGCAGCACTAGCGGGACAAATGAGCAGTTCTTC. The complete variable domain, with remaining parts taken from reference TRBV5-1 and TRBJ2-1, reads KAGVTQTPRYLIKTRGQQVTLSCSPISGHRSVSWYQQTPGQGLQFLFEYFSETQRNKGNFPGRFSGRQFSNSRSEMNVSTLELGDSALYLCASSSTSGTNEQFFGPGTRLTVL.

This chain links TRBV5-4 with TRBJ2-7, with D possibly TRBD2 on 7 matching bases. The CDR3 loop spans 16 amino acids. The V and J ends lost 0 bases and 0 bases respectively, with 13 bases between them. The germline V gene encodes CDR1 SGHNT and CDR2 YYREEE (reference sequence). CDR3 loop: CASSLEGGSYSYEQYF. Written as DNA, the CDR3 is TGTGCCAGCAGCTTGGAGGGGGGGTCATACTCCTACGAGCAGTACTTC.

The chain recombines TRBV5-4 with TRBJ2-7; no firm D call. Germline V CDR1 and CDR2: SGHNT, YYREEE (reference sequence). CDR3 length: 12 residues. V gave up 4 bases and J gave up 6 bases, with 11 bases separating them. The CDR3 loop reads CASSMGLSEQYF. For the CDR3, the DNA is TGTGCCAGCAGCATGGGCCTCTCCGAGCAGTACTTC.

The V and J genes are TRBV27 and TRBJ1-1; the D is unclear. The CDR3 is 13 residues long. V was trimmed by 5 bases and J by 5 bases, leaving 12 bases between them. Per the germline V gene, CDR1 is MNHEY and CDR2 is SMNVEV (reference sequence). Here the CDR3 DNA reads TGTGCCAGCAGTGGGGAGAAGTTTACTGAAGCTTTCTTT. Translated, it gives CASSGEKFTEAFF.

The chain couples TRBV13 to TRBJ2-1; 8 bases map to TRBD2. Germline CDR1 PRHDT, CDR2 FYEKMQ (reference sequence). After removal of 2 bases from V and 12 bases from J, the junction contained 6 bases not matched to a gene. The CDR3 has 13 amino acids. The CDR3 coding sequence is TGTGCCAGCAGCTTAACTAGCGGTTCAGGGCAGTTCTTC. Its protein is CASSLTSGSGQFF.

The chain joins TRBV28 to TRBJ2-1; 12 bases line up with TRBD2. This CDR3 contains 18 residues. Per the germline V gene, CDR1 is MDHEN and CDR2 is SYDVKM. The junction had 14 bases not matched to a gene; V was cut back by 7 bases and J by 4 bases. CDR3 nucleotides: TGTGCCAGCAATGATCCGCATGGACTAGCGGGACTATACAATGAGCAGTTCTTC. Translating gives CASNDPHGLAGLYNEQFF. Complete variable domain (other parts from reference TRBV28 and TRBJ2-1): DVKVTQSSRYLVKRTGEKVFLECVQDMDHENMFWYRQDPGLGLRLIYFSYDVKMKEKGDIPEGYSVSREKKERFSLILESASTNQTSMYLCASNDPHGLAGLYNEQFFGPGTRLTVL.

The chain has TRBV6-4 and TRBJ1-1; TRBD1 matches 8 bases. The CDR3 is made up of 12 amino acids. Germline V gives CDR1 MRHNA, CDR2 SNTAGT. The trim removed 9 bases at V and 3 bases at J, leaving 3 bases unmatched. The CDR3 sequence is CARQGVDTEAFF. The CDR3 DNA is TGTGCCAGACAGGGGGTGGACACTGAAGCTTTCTTT.

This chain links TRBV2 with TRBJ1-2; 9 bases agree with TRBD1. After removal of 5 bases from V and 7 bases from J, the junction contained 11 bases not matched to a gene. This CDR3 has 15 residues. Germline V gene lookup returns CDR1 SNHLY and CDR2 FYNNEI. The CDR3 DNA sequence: TGTGCCAGCAGTCCTGAGGGACAGGGTGTTGGTGGCTACACCTTC. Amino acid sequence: CASSPEGQGVGGYTF.

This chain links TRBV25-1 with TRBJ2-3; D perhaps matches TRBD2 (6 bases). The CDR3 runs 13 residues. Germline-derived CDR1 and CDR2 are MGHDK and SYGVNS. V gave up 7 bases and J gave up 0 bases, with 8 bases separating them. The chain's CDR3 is CASTAGSTDTQYF. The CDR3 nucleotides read TGTGCCAGCACGGCGGGAAGCACAGATACGCAGTATTTT.

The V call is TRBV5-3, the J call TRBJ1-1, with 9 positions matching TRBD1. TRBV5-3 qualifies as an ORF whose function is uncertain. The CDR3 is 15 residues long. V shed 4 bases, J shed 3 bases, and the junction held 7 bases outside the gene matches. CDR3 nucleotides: TGTGCCAGAAGCAGAGGACAGGGGAACTACACTGAAGCTTTCTTT. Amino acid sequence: CARSRGQGNYTEAFF.

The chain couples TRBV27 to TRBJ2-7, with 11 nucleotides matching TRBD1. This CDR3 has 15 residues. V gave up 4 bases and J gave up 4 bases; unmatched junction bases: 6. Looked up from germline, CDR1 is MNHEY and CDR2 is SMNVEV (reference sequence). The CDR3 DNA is TGTGCCAGCAGTTATGGGACAGGGGGAATTTACGAGCAGTACTTC. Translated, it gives CASSYGTGGIYEQYF.

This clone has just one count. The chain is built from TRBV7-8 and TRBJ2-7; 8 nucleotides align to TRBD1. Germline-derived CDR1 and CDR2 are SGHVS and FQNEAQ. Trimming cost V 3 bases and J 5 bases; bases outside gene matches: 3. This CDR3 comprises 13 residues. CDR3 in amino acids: CASSFETGDEQYF. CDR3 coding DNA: TGTGCCAGCAGCTTTGAGACAGGGGACGAGCAGTACTTC. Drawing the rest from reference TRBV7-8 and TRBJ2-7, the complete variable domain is GAGVSQSPRYKVAKRGQDVALRCDPISGHVSLFWYQQALGQGPEFLTYFQNEAQLDKSGLPSDRFFAERPEGSVSTLKIQRTQQEDSAVYLCASSFETGDEQYFGPGTRLTVT.